The 5 T cell receptor beta chains below all came from one sample that was sequenced in a study of T cell responses to AZD1222 COVID-19 vaccine. Data came from immunoSEQ multiplex PCR; TCRdb stores just in-frame clones and leaves some out. The data show 150,000 to 200,000 clones, 80% to 90% seen once. The sequenced sample was peripheral blood, obtained on day 0 of AZD1222 vaccination. The receptors stem from an adult in good health.

V gene TRBV11-2 combines with J gene TRBJ2-7; no clear D gene. V dropped 1 base and J dropped 0 bases, with 19 bases sitting between them. This CDR3 spans 18 amino acids. CDR1 and CDR2 (germline): SGHAT, FQNNGV. CDR3 residues: CASSLGVGQTRSSYEQYF. The CDR3 bases are TGTGCCAGCAGCTTAGGGGTAGGGCAGACCAGGAGCTCCTACGAGCAGTACTTC.

The rearrangement joins TRBV30 to TRBJ2-7; 8 bases are a match to TRBD1. The CDR3 covers 14 residues. CDR1 and CDR2 from the germline V gene are GTSNPN and SVGIG (reference sequence). After removal of 3 bases from V and 4 bases from J, the junction contained 8 bases not matched to a gene. CDR3 residues: CAWSATGVLYEQYF. CDR3 nucleotides: TGTGCCTGGAGCGCGACAGGGGTTTTGTACGAGCAGTACTTC. Filled out from reference TRBV30 and TRBJ2-7, the complete variable domain reads SQTIHQWPATLVQPVGSPLSLECTVEGTSNPNLYWYRQAAGRGLQLLFYSVGIGQISSEVPQNLSASRPQDRQFILSSKKLLLSDSGFYLCAWSATGVLYEQYFGPGTRLTVT.

This CDR3 reads CASSLGGLAGGEQFF. The CDR3 DNA follows: TGCGCCAGCAGCTTGGGCGGGCTAGCGGGGGGCGAGCAGTTCTTC. The chain joins TRBV5-1 to TRBJ2-1; 11 nucleotides line up with TRBD2. The length of the CDR3 is 15 residues. CDR1 and CDR2 (germline): SGHRS, YFSETQ. Germline trimming cut 0 bases from V and 10 bases from J; bases unmatched to any gene: 6.

This clone was observed once. Other nucleotide sequences in the sample specify the same CDR3. The rearrangement joins TRBV12-3 or TRBV12-4 to TRBJ1-6; 9 nucleotides agree with TRBD1. Trimming took 6 bases from V and 6 from J; bases not matched to a gene: 0. The CDR3 spans 13 residues. CDR3 region: CASRGQGNSPLHF. CDR3 sequence (DNA): TGTGCCAGCAGGGGACAGGGTAATTCACCCCTCCACTTT.

The chain recombines TRBV7-9 with TRBJ1-2; a weak D match, TRBD1 (5 bases). Germline CDR1 SEHNR, CDR2 FQNEAQ (reference sequence). This CDR3 is built from 12 residues. The V end was cut by 5 bases, the J end by 13 bases, with 17 bases between. CDR3 residues: CASSRRSRESTF. DNA of the CDR3: TGTGCCAGCAGCCGGAGGTCCAGGGAAAGCACCTTC.